One and the same sample provided the 14 T cell receptor beta chains below, sequenced in a study of patients and donors after allogeneic stem cell transplantation. TCRdb recomputed calls from the RT-PCR reads with MiXCR, one row per CDR3 protein. The sample shows roughly 250,000 distinct CDR3 sequences, less than 15% of them seen only once. The sample was blood, either unsorted or a sorted T cell fraction (not recorded which). Source of these receptors: a human donor who was either an allogeneic HSCT recipient or a stem cell or donor lymphocyte infusion donor (not recorded which). It is not recorded whose cells these are; they may come from a transplant donor.

In this sample, this clonotype turned up a few times. This rearrangement joins TRBV20-1 to TRBJ2-5; possibly TRBD2 for D (5 bases). Germline V gene data show CDR1 as DFQATT and CDR2 as SNEGSKA (reference sequence). The CDR3 covers 16 residues. The V and J ends lost 0 bases and 1 base respectively, with 15 bases between them. The DNA of the CDR3 is TGCAGTGCTAGAGAGGGGTGGGAGTTGATCCAAGAGACCCAGTACTTC. Amino acids: CSAREGWELIQETQYF.

The chain is built from TRBV19 and TRBJ2-2; 10 nucleotides line up with TRBD1. The germline V gene has CDR1 LNHDA and CDR2 SQIVND (reference sequence). The CDR3 spans 15 residues. V shed 5 bases and J 6 bases; nucleotides not matched to a gene: 6. The chain's CDR3 is CASSAGTGVSGELFF. The CDR3 DNA follows: TGTGCCAGTAGTGCCGGGACAGGGGTCTCCGGGGAGCTGTTTTTT.

The V and J genes are TRBV2 and TRBJ2-2; no reliable D call. Germline V CDR1 and CDR2: SNHLY, FYNNEI. V lost 5 bases to trimming and J lost 2 bases, with 9 bases between them. This CDR3 contains 14 residues. CDR3 nucleotide sequence: TGTGCCAGCAGTCGGTTGGGTAACACCGGGGAGCTGTTTTTT. Translation gives CASSRLGNTGELFF. Combining the CDR3 with reference TRBV2 and TRBJ2-2 gives the whole variable domain EPEVTQTPSHQVTQMGQEVILRCVPISNHLYFYWYRQILGQKVEFLVSFYNNEISEKSEIFDDQFSVERPDGSNFTLKIRSTKLEDSAMYFCASSRLGNTGELFFGEGSRLTVL.

The V and J genes are TRBV24-1 and TRBJ2-1, with no clear D. V was cut by 0 bases and J by 6 bases, with 2 bases left in between. There are 12 residues in the CDR3. Germline values: CDR1 KGHDR, CDR2 SFDVKD. CDR3 loop: CATSDLLNEQFF. CDR3 bases: TGTGCCACCAGTGATTTGCTCAATGAGCAGTTCTTC.

This clonotype was observed a few times. This rearrangement joins TRBV29-1 to TRBJ1-3; D is unresolved. The V gene lost 3 bases and the J gene lost 2 bases, with 8 bases spanning the gap. The germline V gene has CDR1 SQVTM and CDR2 ANQGSEA. The CDR3 runs 13 residues. CDR3 region: CSVERGAGNTIYF. CDR3 nucleotides: TGCAGCGTTGAGCGGGGAGCTGGAAACACCATATATTTT.

This clonotype occurred many times. V usage is TRBV7-9 and J usage is TRBJ1-3; possibly TRBD1 for D (5 bases). V lost 8 bases and J lost 4, with 18 bases in between. The CDR3 is made up of 15 amino acids. Germline CDR1 is SEHNR and CDR2 is FQNEAQ (reference sequence). In DNA form, the CDR3 reads TGTGCCAGCGATTCAGGGAGGGTAACGGGAAACACCATATATTTT. Translated: CASDSGRVTGNTIYF.

The chain has TRBV11-2 and TRBJ1-1; D is ambiguous. V lost 0 bases to trimming and J lost 1 base, with 9 bases between them. The CDR3 has 15 amino acids. Germline V CDR1 and CDR2: SGHAT, FQNNGV. In nucleotides, the CDR3 is TGTGCCAGCAGCTTAGACGGACGGACGAACACTGAAGCTTTCTTT. This translates into CASSLDGRTNTEAFF.

This clonotype has more than one count but fewer than ten. This chain links TRBV30 with TRBJ2-1; D might be TRBD2 (6 bases). Deletions cut 3 bases from V and 7 bases from J, with 10 bases between. The CDR3 runs 12 residues. The germline CDR1 and CDR2 sequences are GTSNPN and SVGIG (reference sequence). The DNA of the CDR3 is TGTGCCTGGAGCGCGGGAAAAAATGAGCAGTTCTTC. As protein: CAWSAGKNEQFF.

This clonotype occurred a few times. The CDR3 spells CASSTREVGNEQYF. In DNA, the CDR3 is TGTGCCAGCAGCACAAGAGAGGTGGGGAACGAGCAGTACTTC. V usage is TRBV7-6 and J usage is TRBJ2-7; D remains ambiguous. Germline V gives CDR1 SGHVS, CDR2 FNYEAQ. V dropped 5 bases and J dropped 5 bases, with 16 bases sitting between them. The CDR3 consists of 14 residues. The full variable domain, in which reference TRBV7-6 and TRBJ2-7 provide the parts outside the CDR3, is GAGVSQSPRYKVTKRGQDVALRCDPISGHVSLYWYRQALGQGPEFLTYFNYEAQQDKSGLPNDRFSAERPEGSISTLTIQRTEQRDSAMYRCASSTREVGNEQYFGPGTRLTVT.

The chain employs TRBV3-1 and TRBJ1-2; D not certain. CDR1 and CDR2 from the germline V gene are LGHDT and YNNKEL (reference sequence). The CDR3 is 14 residues long. The germline V and J ends were trimmed by 6 bases and 7 bases, with 18 bases remaining between them. The CDR3 DNA reads as TGTGCCAGCAGTGCTACTAGGACGGCCGGTGGCTACACCTTC. It translates to CASSATRTAGGYTF.

This clonotype turned up a few times. The V call is TRBV10-3, the J call TRBJ2-1; 10 bases are a match to TRBD2. J was trimmed by 12 bases and V by 3 bases; bases with no gene match: 11. Germline V gives CDR1 ENHRY, CDR2 SYGVKD. This CDR3 spans 15 amino acids. The CDR3 DNA follows: TGTGCCATCAGTGATCCCCAAAGCGGGGGGGAGCGGCAGTTCTTC. Translated, it gives CAISDPQSGGERQFF.

The V call is TRBV19, the J call TRBJ2-2; the match to TRBD2 covers 8 bases. V shed 4 bases, J shed 4 bases, and the junction held 5 bases outside the gene matches. Germline V CDR1 and CDR2: LNHDA, SQIVND (reference sequence). The CDR3 is made up of 15 amino acids. CDR3 region: CASSTRTSPTGELFF. DNA of the CDR3: TGTGCCAGTAGTACCAGGACTAGCCCCACCGGGGAGCTGTTTTTT.

Note on this clonotype: A much bigger clone sits one base away, suggesting this may be a read error. The chain combines TRBV7-2 with TRBJ2-5; D possibly corresponds to TRBD1 (5 bases). The CDR3 extends over 12 amino acids. The V gene lost 7 bases and the J gene lost 1 base, with 7 bases spanning the gap. CDR1 and CDR2 from the germline V gene are SGHTA and FQGNSA. For the CDR3, the DNA is TGTGCCAGCACCAGGGTCCAAGAGACCCAGTACTTC. It codes for CASTRVQETQYF.

The V call is TRBV11-2, the J call TRBJ2-2; D is perhaps TRBD2 (7 bases). V lost 0 bases and J lost 3, with 20 bases in between. Germline loops: CDR1 SGHAT, CDR2 FQNNGV. This CDR3 has 19 amino acids. CDR3 sequence reads: CASSLDPVFEGGDTGELFF. Written as DNA, the CDR3 is TGTGCCAGCAGCTTAGATCCCGTTTTTGAGGGGGGGGACACCGGGGAGCTGTTTTTT.